The source of this T cell receptor beta chain is a study of T cells after yellow fever vaccination. Points from the study as a whole: Although most clonotypes did not, a small share appeared in both CD4 and CD8 compartments. Subsequent to the booster, the majority of primary-vaccination clones reappeared (approximately 95% CD4, roughly 90% CD8). Peaking on day 5 versus 15, the secondary response was faster but weaker.

In making TCR cDNA, 5'RACE template switching added a universal primer site and UMIs to it. TCRdb reprocessed the 5' RACE reads with MiXCR, giving one entry per CDR3 protein. The sample yields hundreds of thousands of distinct CDR3 sequences, under 15% seen once. A word on this clonotype: Antigen specificity is unknown.

The CDR3 has 13 amino acids. V dropped 6 bases and J dropped 4 bases, with 15 bases sitting between them. The germline gives CDR1 DFQATT, CDR2 SNEGSKA (reference sequence). This sample comprised CD4+ T cells sorted from PBMCs, obtained 15 days after the yellow fever booster vaccination. This TCR was sampled from a man in his late teens or twenties who received the YFV17D yellow fever vaccine. The chain links TRBV20-1 to TRBJ2-5; tentatively, D is TRBD1 (7 bases). The CDR3 spells CSARQGGGETQYF. As DNA, the CDR3 is TGCAGTGCCCGACAGGGAGGCGGAGAGACCCAGTACTTC.